These 24 T cell receptor beta chains were sequenced from one sample in a study of cytomegalovirus exposure and HLA in healthy donors. Vbeta (60) and Jbeta (13) primers were used in the PCR. The assay was immunoSEQ multiplex PCR, and TCRdb's table has in-frame clones only and misses some. The sample yields 95,000 to 150,000 clones, about three quarters seen once. The source material was PBMCs. The receptors come from a woman in her 40s in good health and CMV-seropositive.

On this clone itself: At one of its ends the junction is not consistent with the germline gene, which may arise from a read error. The V gene is TRBV6-1, the J gene TRBJ1-6; tentative D call: TRBD1 (5 bases). Germline assignment: CDR1 MNHNS and CDR2 SASEGT. CDR3 size: 15 residues. CDR3 amino acids: CASSGGGTLYSPLHF. CDR3 sequence (DNA): TGTGCCAGCAGTGGGGGGGGGACCCTCTATTCGCCCCTCCACTTT.

This CDR3 reads CASSIGGSTDTQYF. CDR3 nucleotide sequence: TGTGCCAGTAGTATAGGCGGCAGCACAGATACGCAGTATTTT. The V and J genes are TRBV19 and TRBJ2-3; D ambiguous. There are 14 residues in the CDR3. Germline V gene lookup returns CDR1 LNHDA and CDR2 SQIVND (reference sequence). V lost 1 base and J lost 0, with 5 bases in between.

V is TRBV11-1 and J is TRBJ1-6, with TRBD1 as a possible D gene (6 bases). Germline lookup yields CDR1 SGHAT and CDR2 FQDESV (reference sequence). The CDR3 runs 14 residues. Trimming cost V 5 bases and J 8 bases, with 13 bases left between them. CDR3 bases: TGTGCCAGCAGCCCGGGACGGACAGATTCACCCCTCCACTTT. This encodes CASSPGRTDSPLHF.

This chain connects TRBV7-3 to TRBJ2-7; D ambiguous. There are 14 residues in the CDR3. V lost 5 bases and J 4 bases, leaving 15 bases between the germline ends. CDR1 is SGHTA, CDR2 FQGTGA, per germline. The CDR3 is CASSVDTAGYEQYF. The CDR3 nucleotides are TGTGCCAGCAGCGTAGACACCGCTGGATACGAGCAGTACTTC. Full variable domain (remainder filled in from reference TRBV7-3 and TRBJ2-7): GAGVSQTPSNKVTEKGKYVELRCDPISGHTALYWYRQSLGQGPEFLIYFQGTGAADDSGLPNDRFFAVRPEGSVSTLKIQRTERGDSAVYLCASSVDTAGYEQYFGPGTRLTVT.

The chain combines TRBV5-1 with TRBJ1-1, with D tentatively TRBD1 (5 bases). CDR3 length: 13 amino acids. The ends were cut back, 1 base at V and 6 bases at J, with 10 bases in the middle. From germline, CDR1 is SGHRS and CDR2 YFSETQ. This CDR3 is CASSLQGEAEAFF. In DNA form, the CDR3 reads TGCGCCAGCAGCTTGCAAGGGGAGGCTGAAGCTTTCTTT.

V gene TRBV25-1 combines with J gene TRBJ2-5; D possibly corresponds to TRBD2 (6 bases). Germline V lookup: CDR1 MGHDK, CDR2 SYGVNS. The CDR3 is made up of 15 amino acids. The germline V and J ends were trimmed by 1 base and 1 base, with 10 bases remaining between them. The chain's CDR3 is CASSESRGSQETQYF. In DNA form, the CDR3 reads TGTGCCAGCAGTGAATCCCGGGGGTCCCAAGAGACCCAGTACTTC.

A few counts support this clone. The J gene is TRBJ1-1, the V gene TRBV7-8; 11 nucleotides align to TRBD1. The CDR3 is 16 amino acids. J lost 3 bases, V lost 2 bases, and 5 bases had no gene match. The V gene's germline CDR1 is SGHVS and CDR2 FQNEAQ. The CDR3 coding sequence is TGTGCCAGCAGCTTATTGGCGGGACAGGGGGACACTGAAGCTTTCTTT. This codes for CASSLLAGQGDTEAFF. The complete variable domain, with remaining parts taken from reference TRBV7-8 and TRBJ1-1, reads GAGVSQSPRYKVAKRGQDVALRCDPISGHVSLFWYQQALGQGPEFLTYFQNEAQLDKSGLPSDRFFAERPEGSVSTLKIQRTQQEDSAVYLCASSLLAGQGDTEAFFGQGTRLTVV.

This chain links TRBV6-1 with TRBJ1-1, with a weak D call TRBD1 (5 bases). The ends were cut back, 4 bases at V and 9 bases at J, with 21 bases in the middle. Germline V gene sequence: CDR1 MNHNS, CDR2 SASEGT. This CDR3 region has 15 residues. The chain's CDR3 is CASSGWYRSSHQAFF. The CDR3 DNA is TGTGCCAGCAGTGGATGGTACAGGTCCTCCCATCAAGCTTTCTTT.

The chain is built from TRBV19 and TRBJ1-3; no clear D. There are 13 residues in the CDR3. In germline, CDR1 is LNHDA, CDR2 SQIVND (reference sequence). With 5 bases removed from V and 4 bases from J, the gap between germline ends came to 9 bases. The CDR3 loop is CASSSGFGNTIYF. The CDR3 DNA reads as TGTGCCAGTAGTTCGGGGTTCGGAAACACCATATATTTT.

The V gene is TRBV7-2, the J gene TRBJ2-1; 13 nucleotides line up with TRBD2. In germline, CDR1 is SGHTA, CDR2 FQGNSA. CDR3 size: 16 residues. The V segment lost 2 bases and the J segment 7 bases; nucleotides outside the gene matches: 5. The CDR3 DNA follows: TGTGCCAGCAGCTTACGACTAGCGGGGGGTAAAAATGAGCAGTTCTTC. This translates into CASSLRLAGGKNEQFF.

This clone appeared a few times. The chain combines TRBV19 with TRBJ2-5; TRBD2 aligns across 9 bases. V shed 4 bases and J 1 base; nucleotides not matched to a gene: 4. Germline V gene sequence: CDR1 LNHDA, CDR2 SQIVND (reference sequence). The CDR3 runs 15 residues. The CDR3 region is CASSTSGASQETQYF. For the CDR3, the DNA is TGTGCCAGTAGTACTAGCGGGGCATCCCAAGAGACCCAGTACTTC. The full variable domain, with the rest looked up from reference TRBV19 and TRBJ2-5, is DGGITQSPKYLFRKEGQNVTLSCEQNLNHDAMYWYRQDPGQGLRLIYYSQIVNDFQKGDIAEGYSVSREKKESFPLTVTSAQKNPTAFYLCASSTSGASQETQYFGPGTRLLVL.

The J gene is TRBJ2-1, the V gene TRBV6-5; tentative D call: TRBD1 (5 bases). V was pared by 2 bases and J by 8 bases, with 7 bases between. The germline gives CDR1 MNHEY, CDR2 SVGAGI. This CDR3 contains 12 residues. The DNA of the CDR3 is TGTGCCAGCAGTTACGAGACAGATGAGCAGTTCTTC. This codes for CASSYETDEQFF.

The rearrangement links TRBV19 to TRBJ2-5; 9 nucleotides agree with TRBD2. The V and J ends lost 11 bases and 5 bases, in that order; junction bases with no gene match: 6. CDR3 size: 12 residues. Germline assignment: CDR1 LNHDA and CDR2 SQIVND (reference sequence). The CDR3 reads CAAGTSRETQYF. The CDR3, as DNA: TGTGCCGCAGGGACTAGCAGGGAGACCCAGTACTTC.

This clone was seen a handful of times. CDR3 protein: CASSLRLGVIPLHF. In DNA form, the CDR3 reads TGTGCCAGCAGTTTACGTCTGGGAGTAATCCCCCTCCACTTT. J is TRBJ1-6 and V is TRBV27, with D uncertain. Trimming pared 2 bases from V and 13 bases from J, leaving 15 bases between. The CDR3 loop spans 14 amino acids. The germline CDR1 and CDR2 sequences are MNHEY and SMNVEV (reference sequence).

The chain uses TRBV19 and TRBJ1-2; 9 bases map to TRBD1. This CDR3 spans 14 amino acids. CDR1 is LNHDA, CDR2 SQIVND, per germline (reference sequence). V dropped 5 bases and J dropped 8; count of bases not matched to a gene: 9. The DNA for the CDR3 is TGTGCCAGTAGTCTGACAGGGGGGTTGAGGGGCTACACCTTC. This sequence encodes CASSLTGGLRGYTF.

This chain uses TRBV29-1 with TRBJ2-7; 9 bases are a match to TRBD1. V gave up 6 bases and J gave up 4 bases; unmatched junction bases: 10. Germline CDR1 is SQVTM and CDR2 is ANQGSEA. CDR3 length: 14 amino acids. CDR3 sequence reads: CSVATGTGLYEQYF. The CDR3 DNA reads TGCAGCGTCGCTACCGGGACAGGGTTATACGAGCAGTACTTC.

This clone was observed a few times. V usage is TRBV4-1 and J usage is TRBJ2-5; 7 bases map to TRBD1. The CDR3 runs 15 residues. V gave up 3 bases and J gave up 5 bases; unmatched junction bases: 9. From germline, CDR1 is MGHRA and CDR2 YSYEKL. CDR3 in DNA: TGCGCCAGCAGCCAGCTGGGACAGTCCAAGGAGACCCAGTACTTC. Translating it yields CASSQLGQSKETQYF.

J is TRBJ2-1 and V is TRBV6-5, with a possible D match to TRBD2 (6 bases). The ends were cut back, 4 bases at V and 6 bases at J, with 10 bases in the middle. The CDR3 has 13 amino acids. Per the germline V gene, CDR1 is MNHEY and CDR2 is SVGAGI. The DNA for the CDR3 is TGTGCCAGCAGTTTCGGGACTTTCAATGAGCAGTTCTTC. Translating it yields CASSFGTFNEQFF.

This chain uses TRBV14 with TRBJ1-1; possibly TRBD1 for D (5 bases). There are 13 residues in the CDR3. Looked up from germline, CDR1 is SGHDN and CDR2 is FVKESK. Trimming took 2 bases from V and 6 from J, leaving 10 bases between them. DNA for the CDR3: TGTGCCAGCAGCCAAAGGGGCTGGCCTGAAGCTTTCTTT. This translates into CASSQRGWPEAFF.

J is TRBJ2-5 and V is TRBV4-2; 10 nucleotides align to TRBD2. CDR1 and CDR2 (germline): LGHNA, YNFKEQ. V trimming: 0 bases; J trimming: 3 bases; junction bases outside the gene matches: 7. The CDR3 consists of 17 residues. The CDR3 nucleotides read TGTGCCAGCAGCCAAGATCGCCTAGCGGGGGAGAAAGAGACCCAGTACTTC. It is translated as CASSQDRLAGEKETQYF.

The chain uses TRBV4-3 and TRBJ1-5; unclear D gene. In germline, CDR1 is LGHNA, CDR2 YSLEER. Trimming removed 4 bases at V and 7 bases at J, with 17 bases between. There are 15 residues in the CDR3. In nucleotides, the CDR3 is TGCGCCAGCAGCCTCAGGAAACAGATTAACCAGCCCCAGCATTTT. Protein sequence: CASSLRKQINQPQHF.

For the CDR3, the DNA is TGTGCCATCAGTGAGTCAACAGGACAGGGGGATGGCTACACCTTC. Residues: CAISESTGQGDGYTF. The V call is TRBV10-3, the J call TRBJ1-2; the match to TRBD1 covers 10 bases. From germline, CDR1 is ENHRY and CDR2 SYGVKD. V was pared by 0 bases and J by 6 bases, with 4 bases of the junction left unmatched. The CDR3 totals 15 residues.

V gene TRBV5-8 combines with J gene TRBJ2-1; D unresolved. This CDR3 contains 15 residues. Germline values: CDR1 SGHTS, CDR2 YDEGEE. V lost 0 bases, J lost 1 base, and 8 bases lay in between. The CDR3 loop is CASSLDPGSYNEQFF. In nucleotides, the CDR3 is TGTGCCAGCAGCTTGGATCCAGGTTCCTACAATGAGCAGTTCTTC. Looking up the rest from reference TRBV5-8 and TRBJ2-1 gives the full variable domain: EAGVTQSPTHLIKTRGQQATLRCSPISGHTSVYWYQQALGLGLQFLLWYDEGEERNRGNFPPRFSGRQFPNYSSELNVNALELEDSALYLCASSLDPGSYNEQFFGPGTRLTVL.

This chain joins TRBV7-3 and TRBJ2-1; tentative D call: TRBD2 (6 bases). The CDR3 spans 15 residues. Per the germline V gene, CDR1 is SGHTA and CDR2 is FQGTGA. Trimming stripped 2 bases from V and 5 bases from J, with 13 bases between. DNA for the CDR3: TGTGCCAGCAGCTTAGCGGGGATCGGAGACAATGAGCAGTTCTTC. Protein: CASSLAGIGDNEQFF.